Sequencing of this T cell receptor beta chain was carried out in a study of blood T cells in healthy people across ages. General study findings and limits: Both higher diversity and more naive CD4+ cells marked long-lived donors when set against aged donors. A strong correlation was found between TCR beta diversity and the percentage of naive T cells.

V was pared by 1 base and J by 8 bases, with 8 bases of the junction left unmatched. Germline CDR1 is SEHNR and CDR2 is FQNEAQ (reference sequence). The CDR3 spans 15 residues. The authors ran a second PCR of about 7 to 11 cycles using a sample-barcoded 5' primer and a J-beta primer mix. Each single sample gave us at least 2.5 million CDR3-containing paired-end reads. TCRdb processed the 5' RACE reads anew with MiXCR; each CDR3 protein has one entry. The table has roughly 900,000 distinct CDR3 sequences, around 48% seen once. In this sample, this clonotype turned up once. Its antigen remains unidentified.

Sequencing input: blood. The chain is built from TRBV7-9 and TRBJ2-3; 8 bases are a match to TRBD2. The TCR was taken from a man younger than 45 in good health. DNA for the CDR3: TGTGCCAGCAGCTTAGTAGCGGGGAGTTCAGGTACGCAGTATTTT. It is translated as CASSLVAGSSGTQYF. Based on the CDR3 plus reference TRBV7-9 and TRBJ2-3, the full variable domain is DTGVSQNPRHKITKRGQNVTFRCDPISEHNRLYWYRQTLGQGPEFLTYFQNEAQLEKSRLLSDRFSAERPKGSFSTLEIQRTEQGDSAMYLCASSLVAGSSGTQYFGPGTRLTVL.